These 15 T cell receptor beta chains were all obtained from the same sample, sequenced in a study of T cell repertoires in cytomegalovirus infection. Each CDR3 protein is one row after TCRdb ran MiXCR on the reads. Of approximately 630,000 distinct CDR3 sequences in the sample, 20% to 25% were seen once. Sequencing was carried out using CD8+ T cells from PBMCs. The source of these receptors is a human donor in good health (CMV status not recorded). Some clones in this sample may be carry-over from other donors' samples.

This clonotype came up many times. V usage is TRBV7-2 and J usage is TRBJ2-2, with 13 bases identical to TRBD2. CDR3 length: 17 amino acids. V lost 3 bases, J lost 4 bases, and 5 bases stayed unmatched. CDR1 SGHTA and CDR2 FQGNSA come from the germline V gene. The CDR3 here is CASSFGLAGASTGELFF. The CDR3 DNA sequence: TGTGCCAGCAGCTTTGGACTAGCGGGGGCGAGCACCGGGGAGCTGTTTTTT.

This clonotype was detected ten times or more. CDR3 loop: CASSRLSTDTQYF. The CDR3 region has the DNA TGTGCCAGCAGCCGGCTTAGCACAGATACGCAGTATTTT. This chain links TRBV7-2 with TRBJ2-3; the D is unclear. CDR3 length: 13 residues. The V gene lost 5 bases and the J gene lost 0 bases, with 6 bases spanning the gap. Germline CDR1 and CDR2: SGHTA and FQGNSA.

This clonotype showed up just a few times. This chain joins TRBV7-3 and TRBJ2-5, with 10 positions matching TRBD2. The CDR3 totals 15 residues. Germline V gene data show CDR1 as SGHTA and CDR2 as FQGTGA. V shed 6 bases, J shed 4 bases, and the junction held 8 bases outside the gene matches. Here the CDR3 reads CASSSSGGAGETQYF. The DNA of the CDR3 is TGTGCCAGCAGTTCAAGCGGGGGGGCCGGAGAGACCCAGTACTTC.

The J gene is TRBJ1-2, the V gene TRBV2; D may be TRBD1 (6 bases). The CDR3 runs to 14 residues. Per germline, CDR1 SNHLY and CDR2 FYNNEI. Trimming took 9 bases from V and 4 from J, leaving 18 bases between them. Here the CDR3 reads CARGPVGHAYGYTF. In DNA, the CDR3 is TGTGCCAGGGGGCCCGTGGGACACGCCTATGGCTACACCTTC.

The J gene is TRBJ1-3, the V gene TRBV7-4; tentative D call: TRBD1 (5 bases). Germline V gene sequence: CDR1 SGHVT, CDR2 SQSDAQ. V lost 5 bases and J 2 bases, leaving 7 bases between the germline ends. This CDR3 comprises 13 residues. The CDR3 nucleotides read TGTGCCAGCAGCCTGACAGCTGGAAACACCATATATTTT. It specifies CASSLTAGNTIYF.

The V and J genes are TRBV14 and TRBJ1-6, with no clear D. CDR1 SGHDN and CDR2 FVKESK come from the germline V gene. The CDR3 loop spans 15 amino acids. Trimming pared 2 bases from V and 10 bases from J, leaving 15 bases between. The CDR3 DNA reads TGTGCCAGCAGCCAAAAACCCAGGCGAAGGTCACCCCTCCACTTT. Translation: CASSQKPRRRSPLHF.

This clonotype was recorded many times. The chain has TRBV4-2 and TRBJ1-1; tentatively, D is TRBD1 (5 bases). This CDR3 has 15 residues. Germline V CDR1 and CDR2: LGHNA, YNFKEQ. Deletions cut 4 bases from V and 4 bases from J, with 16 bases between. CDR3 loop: CASSPTGGPGTEAFF. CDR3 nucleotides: TGTGCCAGCAGCCCCACAGGCGGTCCGGGCACTGAAGCTTTCTTT.

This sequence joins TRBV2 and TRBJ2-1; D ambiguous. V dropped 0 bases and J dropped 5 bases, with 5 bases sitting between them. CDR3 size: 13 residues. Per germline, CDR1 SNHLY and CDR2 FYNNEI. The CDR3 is CASSEAAHNEQFF. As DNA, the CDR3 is TGTGCCAGCAGTGAAGCGGCACACAATGAGCAGTTCTTC.

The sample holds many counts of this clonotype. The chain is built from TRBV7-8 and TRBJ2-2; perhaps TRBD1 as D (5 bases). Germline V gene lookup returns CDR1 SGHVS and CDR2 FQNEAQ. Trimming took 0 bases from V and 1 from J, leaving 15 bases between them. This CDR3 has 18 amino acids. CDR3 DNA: TGTGCCAGCAGCTTAGCGGCACAGGCTGCCCTGAACACCGGGGAGCTGTTTTTT. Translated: CASSLAAQAALNTGELFF.

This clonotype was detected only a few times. CDR3 in amino acids: CASRVALLDTQYF. The CDR3 nucleotides read TGTGCCAGCAGAGTGGCACTCCTGGATACGCAGTATTTT. V usage is TRBV2 and J usage is TRBJ2-3; D gene ambiguous. CDR1 and CDR2 from the germline V gene are SNHLY and FYNNEI. The V gene lost 6 bases and the J gene lost 6 bases, with 13 bases spanning the gap. This CDR3 region has 13 residues.

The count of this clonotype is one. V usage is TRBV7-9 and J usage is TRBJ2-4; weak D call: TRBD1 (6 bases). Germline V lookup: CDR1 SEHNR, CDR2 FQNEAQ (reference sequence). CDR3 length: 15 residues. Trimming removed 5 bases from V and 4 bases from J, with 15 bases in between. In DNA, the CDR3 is TGTGCCAGCAGCGGACCGGGACAAGAAAAAAACATTCAGTACTTC. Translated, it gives CASSGPGQEKNIQYF. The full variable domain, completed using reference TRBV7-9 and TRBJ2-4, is DTGVSQNPRHKITKRGQNVTFRCDPISEHNRLYWYRQTLGQGPEFLTYFQNEAQLEKSRLLSDRFSAERPKGSFSTLEIQRTEQGDSAMYLCASSGPGQEKNIQYFGAGTRLSVL.

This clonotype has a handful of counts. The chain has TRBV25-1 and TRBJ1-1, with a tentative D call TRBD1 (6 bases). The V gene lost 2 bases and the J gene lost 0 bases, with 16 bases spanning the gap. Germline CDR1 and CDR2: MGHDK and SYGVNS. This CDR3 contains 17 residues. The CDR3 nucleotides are TGTGCCAGCAGTGAAGGTCTGGGGGGGGGCATGAACACTGAAGCTTTCTTT. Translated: CASSEGLGGGMNTEAFF.

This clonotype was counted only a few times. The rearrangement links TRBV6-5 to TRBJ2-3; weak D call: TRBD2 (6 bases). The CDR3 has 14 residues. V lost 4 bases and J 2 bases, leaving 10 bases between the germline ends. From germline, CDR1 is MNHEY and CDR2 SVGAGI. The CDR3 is CASSSDYPTDTQYF. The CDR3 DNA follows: TGTGCCAGCAGTTCGGACTACCCCACAGATACGCAGTATTTT.

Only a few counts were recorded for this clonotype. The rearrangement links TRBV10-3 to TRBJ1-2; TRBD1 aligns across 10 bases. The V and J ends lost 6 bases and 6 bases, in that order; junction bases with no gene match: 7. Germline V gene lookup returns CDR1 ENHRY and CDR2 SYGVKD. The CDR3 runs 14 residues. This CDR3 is CAIRRTGGDDGYTF. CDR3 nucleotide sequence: TGTGCCATCAGGAGGACAGGGGGTGACGATGGCTACACCTTC.

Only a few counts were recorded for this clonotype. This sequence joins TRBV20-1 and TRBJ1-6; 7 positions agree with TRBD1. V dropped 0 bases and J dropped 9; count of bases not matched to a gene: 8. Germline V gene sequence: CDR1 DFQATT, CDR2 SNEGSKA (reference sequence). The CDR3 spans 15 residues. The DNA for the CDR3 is TGCAGTGCTAGAGATCCTGCGCAGGGGGGTTCACCCCTCCACTTT. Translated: CSARDPAQGGSPLHF.